This T cell receptor (beta chain) came from a study of blood T cell repertoires in COVID-19. The method was immunoSEQ multiplex PCR; TCRdb's version includes in-frame clones alone and lacks a portion of them. The repertoire consists of 200,000 to 250,000 clones, with about 87% occurring once and the leading ten covering about 2.6%. All enrollees were about 18 to 95 years old and from roughly 22 US areas. Germline assignment: CDR1 PRHDT and CDR2 FYEKMQ (reference sequence). The V end was cut by 6 bases, the J end by 7 bases, with 13 bases between. The CDR3 has 14 amino acids. The chain recombines TRBV13 with TRBJ1-6; D is unclear. The sequence was obtained from a woman aged 25 to 39 who had recovered from COVID-19. Sequencing was carried out using PBMCs or T cells enriched from blood (not recorded which). CDR3 nucleotides: TGTGCCAGCAGATCCGGTGCCCAAAATTCACCCCTCCACTTT. Its protein product is CASRSGAQNSPLHF.